This is a list of T cell receptor beta chains from one sample in a study of shared T cell receptors in the human thymus. TCRdb's table, derived via immunoSEQ multiplex PCR, lists solely in-frame clones and lacks some. The sample records over 60,000 clones, roughly 95% being singletons. The sample consisted of thymocytes. The source is a human donor. Both conserved end residues are part of each CDR3. The D gene is left open where the match is weak. Size values are once, few and many counts, or a class for expanded clones, and some rows have none.

>TRBJ2-1|TRBV4-3|TRBD2|NA
TGCGCCAGCAGCCAAGATGGGATAGCGGGGGGGAAGAATGAGCAGTTCTTC
CASSQDGIAGGKNEQFF
>TRBJ2-7|TRBV27|TRBD2|NA
TGTGCCAGCAGTTCGGCGGGAGGGTTCGAGCAGTACTTC
CASSSAGGFEQYF
>TRBJ2-7|TRBV21-1|NA|NA
TGTGCCAGCAGCAAAGTGCAGCTAGCGGACCCCCAGCAGTACTTC
CASSKVQLADPQQYF
>TRBJ2-3|TRBV4-3|NA|NA
TGCGCCAGCAGCCAAGGGCTCGGACCGCCTCCCCTGGACACAGATACGCAGTATTTT
CASSQGLGPPPLDTDTQYF
>TRBJ2-7|TRBV11-3|NA|NA
TGTGCCAGCAGCTTCCTGGATAAATCCTCCTACGAGCAGTACTTC
CASSFLDKSSYEQYF
>TRBJ1-6|TRBV11-2|TRBD1|NA
TGTGCCAGCAGCCCCAGGGGGGTCTTGTATAATTCACCCCTCCACTTT
CASSPRGVLYNSPLHF
>TRBJ2-1|TRBV2|TRBD2|NA
TGTGCCATCCCATCGCAGGGAGGGTCCGGGAATGAGCAGTTCTTC
CAIPSQGGSGNEQFF
>TRBJ1-1|TRBV5-4|NA|NA
TGTGCCAGCAGCAATACAATAGCGATCACTGAAGCTTTCTTT
CASSNTIAITEAFF
>TRBJ2-2|TRBV4-1|NA|few
TGCGCCAGCAGCCCGGTAACACGGGGCGTCGGGGAGCTGTTTTTT
CASSPVTRGVGELFF
>TRBJ2-2|TRBV7-3|TRBD1|NA
TGTGCCAGCAGGTGGGGACAGGCAGCAGACACCGGGGAGCTGTTTTTT
CASRWGQAADTGELFF
>TRBJ1-6|TRBV10-1|NA|NA
TGCGCCAGCAGTGTTCGGGGGAGCTCCTATAATTCACCCCTCCACTTT
CASSVRGSSYNSPLHF
>TRBJ2-5|TRBV4-1|TRBD1|once
TGCGCCAGCAGCCAAGATCCCCCGGGACAGAGAGAGACCCAGTACTTC
CASSQDPPGQRETQYF
>TRBJ2-5|TRBV30|TRBD2|NA
TGTGCCTGGAACCGGGGAGGGGAGACCCAGTACTTC
CAWNRGGETQYF
>TRBJ1-5|TRBV4-1|NA|few
TGCGCCAGCAGCCGCCAACTCCTGGGTAGCAATCAGCCCCAGCATTTT
CASSRQLLGSNQPQHF
>TRBJ1-1|TRBV5-8|NA|NA
TGTGCCAGCAGCTTGTACGGGGAGAAGGGTCCCACTGAAGCTTTCTTT
CASSLYGEKGPTEAFF
>TRBJ1-2|TRBV18|NA|NA
TGTGCCAGCTCACCCGGGAAGGACAGCACTTATGGCTACACCTTC
CASSPGKDSTYGYTF
>TRBJ2-7|TRBV5-1|NA|NA
TGCGCCAGCAGCTCGTGGTACTCCTACGAGCAGTACTTC
CASSSWYSYEQYF
>TRBJ2-5|TRBV9|TRBD2|NA
TGTGCCAGCAGCGCCCCCGGGGCAGCGGGGGCCCAAGAGACCCAGTACTTC
CASSAPGAAGAQETQYF
>TRBJ2-5|TRBV5-1|TRBD2|NA
TGCGCCAGCAGCCTAGGACTAGCGGGGGGACAAGAGACCCAGTACTTC
CASSLGLAGGQETQYF
>TRBJ2-1|TRBV6-5|TRBD1|NA
TGTGCCAGCAGTTGGGGATCGGGACAGACGATCAATGAGCAGTTCTTC
CASSWGSGQTINEQFF
>TRBJ2-3|TRBV18|TRBD2|NA
TGTGCCAGCTCACCGCGGCTAGCGGGTTACTCTGATACGCAGTATTTT
CASSPRLAGYSDTQYF
>TRBJ1-4|TRBV15|NA|NA
TGTGCCACCAGCAGAGAGTTGTATGGCAGGGGAAACGAAAAACTGTTTTTT
CATSRELYGRGNEKLFF
>TRBJ1-2|TRBV11-2|TRBD1|NA
TGTGCCAGCAGCTCCCGCCCCCAGGGGGCTCCGGATGGCTACACCTTC
CASSSRPQGAPDGYTF
>TRBJ2-5|TRBV7-8|TRBD2|NA
TGTGCCAGCAGCTTAGTACGGGCGGGGGGGCGAGAGACCCAGTACTTC
CASSLVRAGGRETQYF
>TRBJ2-3|TRBV7-9|NA|NA
TGTGCCAGCAGCACTTACTCGCGGAGCACAGATACGCAGTATTTT
CASSTYSRSTDTQYF
>TRBJ2-7|TRBV13|TRBD1|NA
TGTGCCAGCAGCTTATGTCCCTACAGGGGTTCGGGGGAGCAGTACTTC
CASSLCPYRGSGEQYF
>TRBJ1-5|TRBV7-3|NA|NA
TGTGCCAGCAGCTTAGGTTTCCAGCGTAAGGAAGCACAGCCCCAGCATTTT
CASSLGFQRKEAQPQHF
>TRBJ2-5|TRBV5-1|NA|NA
TGCGCCAGCAGCCAACCTAGAAGTGGGGGGGCACCCCGGGGGACCCAGTACTTC
CASSQPRSGGAPRGTQYF
>TRBJ2-5|TRBV7-9|NA|NA
TGTGCCAGCAGCTTAGGGGGGCGGGACAGTTGGGAGACCCAGTACTTC
CASSLGGRDSWETQYF
>TRBJ2-7|TRBV11-1|NA|NA
TGTGCCAGCAGCTTTGTCTGGGTACGATTGGGGGAGCAGTACTTC
CASSFVWVRLGEQYF
>TRBJ2-5|TRBV19|TRBD1|once
TGTGCCAGTAGTACTGCCGGGACAGGGCGGGAGACCCAGTACTTC
CASSTAGTGRETQYF
>TRBJ2-1|TRBV27|NA|NA
TGTGCCAGCAGTTTAGACCTTTTCAATGAGCAGTTCTTC
CASSLDLFNEQFF